The rows below give T cell receptor beta chains drawn from one sample of a study of sequential checkpoint blockade in melanoma. TCRdb keeps only in-frame clones here, not all; method: immunoSEQ multiplex PCR. Of under 9,000 clones in the sample, just under 65% were seen once. Sample: CD8+ T cells sorted from blood (inferred from file names), taken from a patient given nivolumab and ipilimumab in sequence. The source is a human patient with melanoma. Some clones in this sample may be carry-over from other donors' samples. Both conserved end residues are part of each CDR3. A D gene is named only where the DNA matches it firmly. Rows give clone size only sometimes, using once, few, many, or a class for an expanded clone.

d_gene	abundance	j_gene	v_gene	CDR3aa	CDR3nt
TRBD1	NA	TRBJ2-7	TRBV5-1	CASSLEVSGGADEQYF	TGCGCCAGCAGCTTGGAGGTTTCAGGGGGCGCGGACGAGCAGTACTTC
TRBD1	NA	TRBJ1-2	TRBV5-4	CASSLTWTGGYGYTF	TGTGCCAGCAGCTTGACCTGGACAGGGGGCTATGGCTACACCTTC
TRBD1	NA	TRBJ1-1	TRBV7-6	CASSVGTGFTEAFF	TGTGCCAGCAGCGTCGGGACAGGGTTCACTGAAGCTTTCTTT
NA	NA	TRBJ2-3	TRBV14	CASSQEETATFTDTQYF	TGTGCCAGCAGCCAAGAAGAGACGGCGACTTTCACAGATACGCAGTATTTT
TRBD1	NA	TRBJ1-1	TRBV7-6	CASSTHEYRGLGTEAFF	TGTGCCAGCAGCACCCATGAGTACAGGGGTTTGGGCACTGAAGCTTTCTTT
NA	NA	TRBJ2-4	TRBV7-2	CASSLGRQGSKNIQYF	TGTGCCAGCAGCTTAGGTCGGCAGGGGTCCAAAAACATTCAGTACTTC
NA	NA	TRBJ2-7	TRBV4-2	CASSQDKTPTYEQYF	TGTGCCAGCAGCCAAGATAAGACTCCTACCTACGAGCAGTACTTC
NA	NA	TRBJ2-7	TRBV5-4	CASSGGQLPYEQYF	TGTGCCAGCAGCGGAGGACAGTTACCCTACGAGCAGTACTTC
TRBD1	medium-sized	TRBJ2-7	TRBV5-1	CASSLGGQSLSYEQYF	TGCGCCAGCAGCTTGGGGGGACAGAGTCTCTCCTACGAGCAGTACTTC
TRBD1	medium-sized	TRBJ1-6	TRBV29-1	CSVDQTGDSPLHF	TGCAGCGTCGACCAGACAGGGGATTCACCCCTCCACTTT
TRBD1	NA	TRBJ2-7	TRBV13	CASSLGTGGYEQYF	TGTGCCAGCAGCTTAGGTACAGGGGGCTACGAGCAGTACTTC
NA	NA	TRBJ1-1	TRBV4-1	CASSQGVDSNTEAFF	TGCGCCAGCAGCCAAGGTGTGGACAGCAACACTGAAGCTTTCTTT
NA	medium-sized	TRBJ1-6	TRBV6-4	CAKTLSSLKPGGAYNSPLHF	TGTGCCAAAACATTATCCTCATTAAAACCGGGGGGCGCCTATAATTCACCCCTCCACTTT
NA	NA	TRBJ1-2	TRBV9	CASKGITRYGYTF	TGTGCCAGCAAGGGGATTACCCGCTATGGCTACACCTTC
NA	NA	TRBJ1-3	TRBV9	CASSVYSGDTIYF	TGTGCCAGCAGCGTATATTCTGGAGACACCATATATTTT
NA	few	TRBJ2-7	TRBV7-9	CASSLVGKGVEQYF	TGTGCCAGCAGCTTAGTAGGAAAGGGGGTCGAGCAGTACTTC
NA	NA	TRBJ1-2	TRBV29-1	CSVGPRQEDGYTF	TGCAGCGTTGGCCCCCGTCAGGAGGATGGCTACACCTTC
NA	NA	TRBJ1-5	TRBV6-5	CASLVGGGPQHF	TGTGCCAGCTTAGTTGGGGGAGGGCCCCAGCATTTT
TRBD1	NA	TRBJ1-1	TRBV11-2	CASSTGQGATEAFF	TGTGCCAGCAGCACGGGACAGGGGGCTACTGAAGCTTTCTTT
NA	NA	TRBJ1-6	TRBV7-3	CASSYSPYNSPLHF	TGTGCCAGCAGCTACAGTCCCTATAATTCACCCCTCCACTTT
TRBD2	NA	TRBJ2-7	TRBV2	CASAWTSGGSSSYEQYF	TGTGCCAGCGCTTGGACTAGCGGGGGGTCGAGCTCCTACGAGCAGTACTTC
NA	NA	TRBJ1-1	TRBV9	CASSVGDTNTEAFF	TGTGCCAGCAGCGTCGGGGATACGAACACTGAAGCTTTCTTT
TRBD1	once	TRBJ1-4	TRBV4-3	CASSNTGQGDEGNEKLFF	TGCGCCAGCAGCAATACGGGACAGGGGGATGAGGGTAATGAAAAACTGTTTTTT
NA	NA	TRBJ2-7	TRBV28	CASSFLAERSYEQYF	NA
NA	few	TRBJ1-3	TRBV7-1	CASSWGGIGNTIYF	TGTGCCAGCAGCTGGGGAGGCATTGGAAACACCATATATTTT
TRBD1	medium-sized	TRBJ1-1	TRBV9	CASSASWTGNTEAFF	TGTGCCAGCAGCGCTTCTTGGACAGGAAACACTGAAGCTTTCTTT
NA	once	TRBJ2-6	TRBV7-2	CARKDRSSGANVLTF	TGTGCCAGGAAAGACAGGAGCTCTGGGGCCAACGTCCTGACTTTC
NA	NA	TRBJ2-7	TRBV27	CASSLSARREQYF	TGTGCCAGCAGTTTATCAGCTCGGAGGGAGCAGTACTTC
NA	few	TRBJ2-5	TRBV5-1	CASSLWGEETQYF	TGCGCCAGCAGCTTGTGGGGAGAAGAGACCCAGTACTTC
NA	NA	TRBJ2-3	TRBV5-1	CASSITSRATDTQYF	TGCGCCAGCAGCATAACGTCCAGGGCGACAGATACGCAGTATTTT
TRBD1	few	TRBJ2-1	TRBV19	CASRVRDSPSWNEQFF	TGTGCCAGTAGGGTCCGGGACAGCCCTTCCTGGAATGAGCAGTTCTTC
NA	medium-sized	TRBJ2-7	TRBV7-9	CASSPVVALEQYF	TGTGCCAGCAGCCCTGTAGTTGCCCTCGAGCAGTACTTC
NA	few	TRBJ1-5	TRBV15	CATSRDLGANQPQHF	TGTGCCACCAGCAGAGATTTAGGGGCCAATCAGCCCCAGCATTTT
NA	NA	TRBJ1-2	TRBV5-6	CASRFLAGYTF	TGTGCCAGCAGATTCCTGGCAGGCTACACCTTC
TRBD2	NA	TRBJ2-7	TRBV5-6	CASSLGAGGVEQYF	TGTGCCAGCAGCTTGGGAGCGGGGGGAGTCGAGCAGTACTTC
NA	NA	TRBJ1-5	TRBV7-2	CASSLTVSNQPQHF	TGTGCCAGCAGCTTGACAGTTAGCAATCAGCCCCAGCATTTT
NA	NA	TRBJ1-4	TRBV5-6	CASSLPGFNNEKLFF	TGTGCCAGCAGCCTACCGGGATTTAATAATGAAAAACTGTTTTTT
TRBD1	few	TRBJ1-3	TRBV19	CASIGTGGFIYF	TGTGCCAGTATTGGGACAGGGGGCTTTATATATTTT
TRBD1	NA	TRBJ1-1	TRBV10-3	CAISALLDQGAMMNTEAFF	TGTGCCATCAGTGCTTTGCTCGATCAGGGGGCTATGATGAACACTGAAGCTTTCTTT
TRBD1	NA	TRBJ1-1	TRBV9	CASSVSWTGGTEAFF	TGTGCCAGCAGCGTCTCCTGGACAGGGGGGACTGAAGCTTTCTTT
TRBD1	once	TRBJ1-1	TRBV18	CASSPGDRIVGTEAFF	TGTGCCAGCTCACCAGGGGACAGGATTGTGGGAACTGAAGCTTTCTTT
NA	NA	TRBJ1-5	TRBV7-3	CASSSQASNQPQHF	TGTGCCAGCAGCTCGCAAGCAAGCAATCAGCCCCAGCATTTT
NA	NA	TRBJ1-2	TRBV7-9	CASSLVDTLAYGYTF	TGTGCCAGCAGCTTAGTAGACACCCTAGCCTATGGCTACACCTTC
NA	medium-sized	TRBJ1-4	TRBV7-9	CASSFSGTLEKLFF	TGTGCCAGCAGCTTTTCCGGGACTCTTGAAAAACTGTTTTTT
TRBD1	NA	TRBJ1-6	TRBV27	CASSFRQGSPLHF	TGTGCCAGCAGTTTCAGACAGGGTTCACCCCTCCACTTT
TRBD1	many	TRBJ1-1	TRBV4-1	CASSQGQGVNTEAFF	TGCGCCAGCAGCCAGGGACAGGGGGTAAACACTGAAGCTTTCTTT
NA	NA	TRBJ1-2	TRBV2	CASRGLGQANYGYTF	TGTGCCAGCAGGGGATTAGGACAAGCTAACTATGGCTACACCTTC
TRBD2	NA	TRBJ2-7	TRBV2	CASSDFLSGGAGHEQYF	TGTGCCAGCAGTGACTTCCTTAGCGGGGGGGCCGGACACGAGCAGTACTTC
NA	few	TRBJ2-4	TRBV15	CATSRDGLGVANIQYF	TGTGCCACCAGCAGAGATGGGTTAGGGGTCGCAAACATTCAGTACTTC
NA	few	TRBJ1-2	TRBV16	CASSHGVGYTF	TGTGCCAGCAGCCACGGGGTGGGCTACACCTTC
NA	few	TRBJ1-2	TRBV11-2	CASSLPDTPLNYGYTF	TGTGCCAGCAGCTTACCTGATACTCCCCTTAACTATGGCTACACCTTC
NA	NA	TRBJ1-2	TRBV9	CASSAGTSRGYTF	TGTGCCAGCAGCGCCGGGACATCTCGAGGCTACACCTTC